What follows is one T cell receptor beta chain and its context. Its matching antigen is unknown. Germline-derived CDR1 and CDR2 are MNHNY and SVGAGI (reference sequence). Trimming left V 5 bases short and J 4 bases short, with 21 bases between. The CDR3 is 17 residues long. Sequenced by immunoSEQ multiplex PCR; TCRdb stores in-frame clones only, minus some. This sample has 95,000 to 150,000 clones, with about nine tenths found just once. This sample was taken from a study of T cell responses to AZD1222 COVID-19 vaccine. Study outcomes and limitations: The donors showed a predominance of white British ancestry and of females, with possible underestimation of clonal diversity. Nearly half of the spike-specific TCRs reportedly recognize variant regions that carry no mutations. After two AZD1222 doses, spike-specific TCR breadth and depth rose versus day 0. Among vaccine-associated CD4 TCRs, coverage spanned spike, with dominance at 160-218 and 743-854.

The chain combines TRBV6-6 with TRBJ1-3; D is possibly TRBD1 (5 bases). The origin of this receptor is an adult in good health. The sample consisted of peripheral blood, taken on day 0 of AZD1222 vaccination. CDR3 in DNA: TGTGCCAGCAGTCCACGACATGTCGGGACGAGCGGAAACACCATATATTTT. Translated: CASSPRHVGTSGNTIYF.